This record covers a single TCR beta chain. Its antigen is undetermined. The data originate from a study of T cell repertoires and HLA-DP antigens. The overall study: CD4+ T cells were cocultured with HeLa cells expressing HLA-DP. Sorted CD137+CD4+ samples averaged 218.4 ng DNA; pre-culture CD4+ samples, about 1,200 ng.

The PCR primers covered 54 TRBV and 13 TRBJ segments. Produced via immunoSEQ multiplex PCR; TCRdb's table is partial and in-frame only. The table has about 120,000 clones, 85% to 95% seen once. The clonotype was recovered from a woman in her late teens or twenties in good health and CMV-seronegative. The specimen sequenced was CD4+ T cells from PBMCs.

The DNA of the CDR3 is TGTGCCAGCAGTGAAAGGCTAGCGGGAAGGGCCCAGTACTTC. It specifies CASSERLAGRAQYF. This chain uses TRBV6-1 with TRBJ2-5; 9 bases align to TRBD2. With 2 bases clipped from V and 9 bases from J, the junction kept 7 bases outside the gene matches. The CDR3 contains 14 residues. Germline lookup yields CDR1 MNHNS and CDR2 SASEGT.